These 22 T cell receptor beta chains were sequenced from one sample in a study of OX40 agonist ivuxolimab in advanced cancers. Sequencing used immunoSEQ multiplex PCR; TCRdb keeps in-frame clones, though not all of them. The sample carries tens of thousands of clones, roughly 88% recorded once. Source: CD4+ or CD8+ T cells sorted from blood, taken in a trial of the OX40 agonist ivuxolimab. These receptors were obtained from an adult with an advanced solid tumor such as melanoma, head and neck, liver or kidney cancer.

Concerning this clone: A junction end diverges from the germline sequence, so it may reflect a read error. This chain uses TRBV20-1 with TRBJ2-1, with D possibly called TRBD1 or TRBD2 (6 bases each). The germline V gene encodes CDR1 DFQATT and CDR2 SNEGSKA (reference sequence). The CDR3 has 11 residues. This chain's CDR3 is CSARDPGAMVF. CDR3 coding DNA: TGCAGTGCTAGAGATCCGGGGGCTATGGTCTTC.

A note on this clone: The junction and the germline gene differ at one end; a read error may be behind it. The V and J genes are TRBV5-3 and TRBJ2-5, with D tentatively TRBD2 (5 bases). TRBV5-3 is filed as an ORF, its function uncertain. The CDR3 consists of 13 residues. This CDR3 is CASSSLAPETQYF. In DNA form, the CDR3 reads TGTGCCAGCAGCTCTCTAGCTCCGGAGACCCAGTACTTC.

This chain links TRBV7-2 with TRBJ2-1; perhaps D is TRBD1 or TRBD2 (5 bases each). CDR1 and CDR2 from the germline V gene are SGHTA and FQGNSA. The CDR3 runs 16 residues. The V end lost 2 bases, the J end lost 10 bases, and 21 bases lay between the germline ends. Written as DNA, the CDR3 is TGTGCCAGCAGCTTATCTCCCGGGACGCCTTGGGAGGAGCAGTTCTTC. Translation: CASSLSPGTPWEEQFF.

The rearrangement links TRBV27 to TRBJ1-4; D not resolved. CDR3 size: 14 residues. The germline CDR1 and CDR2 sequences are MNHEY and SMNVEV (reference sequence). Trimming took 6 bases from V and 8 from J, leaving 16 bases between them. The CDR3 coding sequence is TGTGCCAGCAGAGCTAGTTCTTTCGGGGAAAAACTGTTTTTT. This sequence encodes CASRASSFGEKLFF.

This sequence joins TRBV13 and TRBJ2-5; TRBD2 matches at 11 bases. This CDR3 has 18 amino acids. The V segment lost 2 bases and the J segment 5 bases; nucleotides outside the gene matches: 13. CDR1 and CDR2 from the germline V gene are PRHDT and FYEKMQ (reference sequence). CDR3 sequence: CASSLLASGRPGLETQYF. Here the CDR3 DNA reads TGTGCCAGCAGCTTACTCGCTAGCGGGAGGCCGGGGTTGGAGACCCAGTACTTC.

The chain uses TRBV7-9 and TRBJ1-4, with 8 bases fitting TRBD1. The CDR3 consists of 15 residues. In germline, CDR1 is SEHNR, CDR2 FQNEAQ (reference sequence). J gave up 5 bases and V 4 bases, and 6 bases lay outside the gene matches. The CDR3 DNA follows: TGTGCCAGCAGCTCCTGGACAGGGTCGAATGAAAAACTGTTTTTT. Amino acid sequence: CASSSWTGSNEKLFF.

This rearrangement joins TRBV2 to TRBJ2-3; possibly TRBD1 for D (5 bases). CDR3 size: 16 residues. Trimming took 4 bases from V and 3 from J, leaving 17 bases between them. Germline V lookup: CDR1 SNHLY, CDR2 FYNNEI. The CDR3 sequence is CASSVLGQGLTDTQYF. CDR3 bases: TGTGCCAGCAGTGTGCTTGGGCAGGGCCTAACAGATACGCAGTATTTT.

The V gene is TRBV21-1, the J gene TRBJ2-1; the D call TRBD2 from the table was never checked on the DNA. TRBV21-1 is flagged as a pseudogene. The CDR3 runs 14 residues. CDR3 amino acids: CASRNSGLGNEQFF. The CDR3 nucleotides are TGTGCCAGCAGAAATAGCGGCCTGGGGAATGAGCAGTTCTTC.

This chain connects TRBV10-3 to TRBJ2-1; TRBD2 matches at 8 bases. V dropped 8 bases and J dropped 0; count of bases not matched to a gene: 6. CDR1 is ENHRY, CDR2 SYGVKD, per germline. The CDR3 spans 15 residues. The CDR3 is CAIRDSGVSYNEQFF. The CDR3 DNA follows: TGTGCCATCCGGGATAGCGGGGTCTCCTACAATGAGCAGTTCTTC.

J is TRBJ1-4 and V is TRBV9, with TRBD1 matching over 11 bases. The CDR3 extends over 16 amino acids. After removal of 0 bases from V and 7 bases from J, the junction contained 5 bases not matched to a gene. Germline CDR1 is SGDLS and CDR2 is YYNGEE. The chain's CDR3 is CASSVGWTGGGEKLFF. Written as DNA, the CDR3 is TGTGCCAGCAGCGTAGGGTGGACAGGGGGCGGTGAAAAACTGTTTTTT.

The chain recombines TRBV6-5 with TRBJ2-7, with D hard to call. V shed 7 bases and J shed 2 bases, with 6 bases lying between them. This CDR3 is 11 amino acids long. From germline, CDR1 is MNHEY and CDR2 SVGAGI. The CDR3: CASMGTYEQYF. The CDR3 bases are TGTGCCAGCATGGGGACCTACGAGCAGTACTTC.

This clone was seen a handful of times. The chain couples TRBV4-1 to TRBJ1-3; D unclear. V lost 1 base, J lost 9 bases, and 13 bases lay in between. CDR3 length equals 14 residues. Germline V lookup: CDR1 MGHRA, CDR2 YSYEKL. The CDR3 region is CASSQVIVAGTIYF. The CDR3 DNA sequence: TGCGCCAGCAGCCAAGTGATTGTCGCCGGCACCATATATTTT.

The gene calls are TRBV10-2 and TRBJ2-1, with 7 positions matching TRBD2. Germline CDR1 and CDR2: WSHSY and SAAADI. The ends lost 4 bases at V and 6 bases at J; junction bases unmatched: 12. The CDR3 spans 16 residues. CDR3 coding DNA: TGCGCCAGCAGTGGGTCCCCTATTGGACTAGGCAATGAGCAGTTCTTC. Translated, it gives CASSGSPIGLGNEQFF.

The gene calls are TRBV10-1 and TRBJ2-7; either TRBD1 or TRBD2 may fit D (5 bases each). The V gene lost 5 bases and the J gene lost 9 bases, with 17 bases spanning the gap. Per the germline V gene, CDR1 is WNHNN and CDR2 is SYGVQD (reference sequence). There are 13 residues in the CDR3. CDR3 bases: TGCGCCAGCAGTTCCCGGGAACATGGGGCGCAGTACTTC. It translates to CASSSREHGAQYF.

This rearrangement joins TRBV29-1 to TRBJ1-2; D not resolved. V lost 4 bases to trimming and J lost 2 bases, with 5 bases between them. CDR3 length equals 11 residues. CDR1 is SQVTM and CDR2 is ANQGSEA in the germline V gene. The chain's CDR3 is CSVARNYGYTF. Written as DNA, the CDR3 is TGCAGCGTTGCCAGGAACTATGGCTACACCTTC.

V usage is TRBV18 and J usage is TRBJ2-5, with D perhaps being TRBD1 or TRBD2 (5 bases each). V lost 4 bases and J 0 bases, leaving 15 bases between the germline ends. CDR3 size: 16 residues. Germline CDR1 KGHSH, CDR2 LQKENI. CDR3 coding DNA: TGTGCCAGCTCACTCCGGTATGGGGGTGACCAAGAGACCCAGTACTTC. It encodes CASSLRYGGDQETQYF.

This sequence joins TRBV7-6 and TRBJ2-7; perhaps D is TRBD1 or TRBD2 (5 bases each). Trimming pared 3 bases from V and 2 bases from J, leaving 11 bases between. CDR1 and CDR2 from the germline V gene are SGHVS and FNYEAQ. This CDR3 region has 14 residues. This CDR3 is CASSLREGPYEQYF. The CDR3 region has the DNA TGTGCCAGCAGCTTGAGAGAGGGGCCCTACGAGCAGTACTTC.

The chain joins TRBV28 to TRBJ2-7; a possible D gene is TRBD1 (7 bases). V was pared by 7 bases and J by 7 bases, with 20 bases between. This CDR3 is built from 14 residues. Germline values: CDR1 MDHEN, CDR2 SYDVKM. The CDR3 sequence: CASTSPDRAGEQYF. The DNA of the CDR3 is TGTGCCAGCACCTCTCCCGACAGGGCGGGGGAGCAGTACTTC.

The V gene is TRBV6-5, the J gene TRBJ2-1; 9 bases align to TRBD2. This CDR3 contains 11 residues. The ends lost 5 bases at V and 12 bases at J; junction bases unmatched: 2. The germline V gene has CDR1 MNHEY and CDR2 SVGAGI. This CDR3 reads CASSEAGGQFF. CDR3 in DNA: TGTGCCAGCAGTGAAGCGGGGGGGCAGTTCTTC.

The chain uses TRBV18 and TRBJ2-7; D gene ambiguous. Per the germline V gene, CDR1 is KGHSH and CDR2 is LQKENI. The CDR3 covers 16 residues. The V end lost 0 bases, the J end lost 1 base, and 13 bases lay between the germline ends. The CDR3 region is CASSPPRQASSYEQYF. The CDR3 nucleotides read TGTGCCAGCTCACCACCGCGGCAGGCCTCATCCTACGAGCAGTACTTC.

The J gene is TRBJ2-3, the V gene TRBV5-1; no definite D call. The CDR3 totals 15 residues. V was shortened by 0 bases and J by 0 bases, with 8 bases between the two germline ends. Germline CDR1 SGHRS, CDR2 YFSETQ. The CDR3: CASSLVGTSTDTQYF. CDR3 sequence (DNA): TGCGCCAGCAGCTTGGTCGGCACTAGCACAGATACGCAGTATTTT. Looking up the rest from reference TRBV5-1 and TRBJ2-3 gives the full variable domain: KAGVTQTPRYLIKTRGQQVTLSCSPISGHRSVSWYQQTPGQGLQFLFEYFSETQRNKGNFPGRFSGRQFSNSRSEMNVSTLELGDSALYLCASSLVGTSTDTQYFGPGTRLTVL.

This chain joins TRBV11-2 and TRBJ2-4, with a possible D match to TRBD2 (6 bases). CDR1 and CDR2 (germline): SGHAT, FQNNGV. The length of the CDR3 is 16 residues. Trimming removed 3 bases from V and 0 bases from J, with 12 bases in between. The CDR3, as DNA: TGTGCCAGCAGCTTCCGGCGGGACCTAGCCAAAAACATTCAGTACTTC. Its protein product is CASSFRRDLAKNIQYF.